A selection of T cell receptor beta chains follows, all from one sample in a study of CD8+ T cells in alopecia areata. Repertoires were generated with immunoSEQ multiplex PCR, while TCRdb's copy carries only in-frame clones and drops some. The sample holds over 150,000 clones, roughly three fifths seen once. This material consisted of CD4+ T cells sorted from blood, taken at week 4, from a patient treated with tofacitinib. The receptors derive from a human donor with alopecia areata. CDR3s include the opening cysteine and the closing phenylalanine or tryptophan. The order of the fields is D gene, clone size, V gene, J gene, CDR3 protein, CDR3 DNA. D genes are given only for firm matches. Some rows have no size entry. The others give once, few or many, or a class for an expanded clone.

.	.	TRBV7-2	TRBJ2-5	CASSLKLGARKYQETQYF	TGTGCCAGCAGCTTAAAGCTCGGGGCCAGGAAGTATCAAGAGACCCAGTACTTC
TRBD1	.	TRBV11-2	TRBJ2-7	CASSLAILTGDYEQYF	TGTGCCAGCAGCTTAGCAATTCTGACAGGGGACTACGAGCAGTACTTC
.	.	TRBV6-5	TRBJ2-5	CASRAPGTQETQYF	TGTGCCAGCAGAGCCCCGGGTACCCAAGAGACCCAGTACTTC
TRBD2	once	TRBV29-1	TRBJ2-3	CSVGERGGADTQYF	TGCAGCGTTGGAGAGCGGGGGGGCGCAGATACGCAGTATTTT
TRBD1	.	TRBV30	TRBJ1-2	CAWSTGEGYYGYTF	TGTGCCTGGAGTACAGGGGAAGGTTACTATGGCTACACCTTC
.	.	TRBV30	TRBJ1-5	CAWSQGRDQPQHF	TGTGCCTGGAGTCAGGGAAGGGATCAGCCCCAGCATTTT
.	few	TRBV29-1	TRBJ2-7	CSVEEGSYEQYF	TGCAGCGTTGAAGAGGGATCCTACGAGCAGTACTTC
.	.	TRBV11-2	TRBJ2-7	CASSIMTGSYEQYF	TGTGCCAGCAGCATCATGACAGGATCCTACGAGCAGTACTTC
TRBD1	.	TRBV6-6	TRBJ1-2	CASSYTGVNYGYTF	TGTGCCAGCAGTTACACAGGGGTTAACTATGGCTACACCTTC
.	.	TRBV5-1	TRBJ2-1	CASSLGITGNSYNEQFF	TGCGCCAGCAGCTTGGGAATAACCGGGAACTCCTACAATGAGCAGTTCTTC
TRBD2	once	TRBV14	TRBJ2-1	CASSPRLAPNNEQFF	TGTGCCAGCAGCCCCCGACTAGCTCCTAACAATGAGCAGTTCTTC
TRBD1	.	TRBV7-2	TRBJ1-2	CASSLGQGGYYGYTF	TGTGCCAGCAGCTTAGGACAGGGAGGCTACTATGGCTACACCTTC
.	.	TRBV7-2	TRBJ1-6	CASSPDISGPPLHF	TGTGCCAGCAGCCCAGACATCTCCGGGCCACCCCTCCACTTT
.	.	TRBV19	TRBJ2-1	CASSTQRQYNEQFF	TGTGCCAGTAGTACTCAGCGACAGTACAATGAGCAGTTCTTC
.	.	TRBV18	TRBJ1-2	CASGDGANYGYTF	TGTGCCAGCGGGGACGGAGCTAACTATGGCTACACCTTC
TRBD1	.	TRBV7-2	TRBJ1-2	CASSSEDRTTSNYGYTF	TGTGCCAGCAGCTCGGAGGACAGGACTACTTCTAACTATGGCTACACCTTC
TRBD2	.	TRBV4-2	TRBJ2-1	CASSLRTSGGANEQFF	TGTGCCAGCAGCCTTCGGACTAGCGGGGGGGCCAATGAGCAGTTCTTC
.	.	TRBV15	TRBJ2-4	CATSRGDLAKNIQYF	TGTGCCACCAGCAGAGGGGACCTAGCCAAAAACATTCAGTACTTC
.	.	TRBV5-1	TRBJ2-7	CASSPGTTNEQYF	TGCGCCAGCAGCCCTGGGACGACAAACGAGCAGTACTTC
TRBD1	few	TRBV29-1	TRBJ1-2	CSVAQTGGGGYTF	TGCAGCGTTGCCCAGACAGGGGGCGGAGGCTACACCTTC
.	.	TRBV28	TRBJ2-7	CASSTSRQIYEQYF	TGTGCCAGCAGTACCTCCAGACAGATCTACGAGCAGTACTTC
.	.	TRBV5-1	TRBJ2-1	CASSLLGGPNEQFF	TGCGCCAGCAGCTTGCTCGGGGGGCCCAATGAGCAGTTCTTC
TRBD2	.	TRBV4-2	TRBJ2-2	CASSHGGATTGELFF	TGTGCCAGCAGCCACGGGGGGGCGACCACCGGGGAGCTGTTTTTT
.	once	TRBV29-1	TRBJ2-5	CSVDTGQTQYF	TGCAGCGTTGATACGGGTCAGACCCAGTACTTC
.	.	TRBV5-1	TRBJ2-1	CASSLGNEQFF	TGCGCCAGCAGCTTAGGGAATGAGCAGTTCTTC
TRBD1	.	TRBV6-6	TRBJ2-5	CASSYRRDRVGETQYF	TGTGCCAGCAGTTACCGGCGGGACAGGGTAGGAGAGACCCAGTACTTC
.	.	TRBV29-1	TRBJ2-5	CSGSGGQETQYF	TGCAGCGGAAGTGGGGGGCAAGAGACCCAGTACTTC
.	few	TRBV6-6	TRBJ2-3	CASSSHLMDTQYF	TGTGCCAGCAGTTCCCACCTCATGGATACGCAGTATTTT
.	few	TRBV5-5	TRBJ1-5	CASSPWLAGGQPQHF	TGTGCCAGCAGCCCTTGGCTAGCGGGGGGTCAGCCCCAGCATTTT